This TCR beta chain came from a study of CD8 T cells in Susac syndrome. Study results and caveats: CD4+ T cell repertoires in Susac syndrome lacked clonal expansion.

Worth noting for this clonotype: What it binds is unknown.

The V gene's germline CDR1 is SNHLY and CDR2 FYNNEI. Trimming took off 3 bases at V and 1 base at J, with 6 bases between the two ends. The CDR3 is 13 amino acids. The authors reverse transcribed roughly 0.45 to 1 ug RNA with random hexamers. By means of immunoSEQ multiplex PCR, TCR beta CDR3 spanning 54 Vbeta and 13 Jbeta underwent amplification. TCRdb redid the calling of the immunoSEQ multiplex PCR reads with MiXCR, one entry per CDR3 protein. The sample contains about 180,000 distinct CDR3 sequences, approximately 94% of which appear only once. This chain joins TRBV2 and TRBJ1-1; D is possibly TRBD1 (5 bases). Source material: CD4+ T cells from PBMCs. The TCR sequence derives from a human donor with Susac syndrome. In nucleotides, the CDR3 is TGTGCCAGCAGTGAGGGACCGAACACTGAAGCTTTCTTT. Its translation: CASSEGPNTEAFF.